The 18 T cell receptor beta chains presented below share a single source sample, sequenced in a study of T cells after yellow fever vaccination. A single record per CDR3 protein comes from TCRdb applying MiXCR to the 5' RACE reads. The repertoire holds 300,000 to 400,000 distinct CDR3 sequences, with roughly 8.6% as singletons. The source was PBMCs, collected more than 35 days after the first yellow fever vaccination. All receptors come from a man between 18 and 29 years old who received the YFV17D yellow fever vaccine.

The chain joins TRBV7-2 to TRBJ2-5; D uncertain. This CDR3 region has 12 residues. Trimming removed 3 bases at V and 5 bases at J, with 7 bases between. Germline V gives CDR1 SGHTA, CDR2 FQGNSA. In nucleotides, the CDR3 is TGTGCCAGCAGCTTGGTATCGGAGACCCAGTACTTC. Protein sequence: CASSLVSETQYF.

This clonotype has only a few counts. The chain has TRBV6-5 and TRBJ2-3; D unresolved. The germline gives CDR1 MNHEY, CDR2 SVGAGI. V was shortened by 4 bases and J by 2 bases, with 10 bases between the two germline ends. CDR3 size: 14 residues. In DNA, the CDR3 is TGTGCCAGCAGTTCTGAAGGGCTCACAGATACGCAGTATTTT. Its protein product is CASSSEGLTDTQYF.

This rearrangement joins TRBV11-1 to TRBJ2-2; 8 bases fit TRBD1. The CDR3 has 15 amino acids. J gave up 6 bases and V 5 bases, and 8 bases lay outside the gene matches. The germline V gene encodes CDR1 SGHAT and CDR2 FQDESV (reference sequence). The CDR3 bases are TGTGCCAGCAGCACTAACAGGGGGAAGGCCGGGGAGCTGTTTTTT. This sequence encodes CASSTNRGKAGELFF.

The chain links TRBV7-2 to TRBJ2-5; TRBD1 matches at 7 bases. The CDR3 covers 14 residues. V was clipped by 5 bases and J by 2 bases; unmatched bases: 5. From germline, CDR1 is SGHTA and CDR2 FQGNSA. The CDR3 DNA sequence: TGTGCCAGCAGCGGCTTGACAGGGCAAGAGACCCAGTACTTC. It codes for CASSGLTGQETQYF. Drawing the rest from reference TRBV7-2 and TRBJ2-5, the complete variable domain is GAGVSQSPSNKVTEKGKDVELRCDPISGHTALYWYRQSLGQGLEFLIYFQGNSAPDKSGLPSDRFSAERTGGSVSTLTIQRTQQEDSAVYLCASSGLTGQETQYFGPGTRLLVL.

This clonotype was seen ten or more times. V is TRBV7-2 and J is TRBJ1-1; D gene unclear. This CDR3 comprises 11 residues. V shed 5 bases and J shed 10 bases, with 11 bases lying between them. CDR1 SGHTA and CDR2 FQGNSA come from the germline V gene. In DNA form, the CDR3 reads TGTGCCAGCAGCCTACTACGGGTAGCTTTCTTT. This sequence encodes CASSLLRVAFF. Together with reference TRBV7-2 and TRBJ1-1, the CDR3 gives the full variable domain: GAGVSQSPSNKVTEKGKDVELRCDPISGHTALYWYRQSLGQGLEFLIYFQGNSAPDKSGLPSDRFSAERTGGSVSTLTIQRTQQEDSAVYLCASSLLRVAFFGQGTRLTVV.

The chain joins TRBV20-1 to TRBJ2-5, with D unclear. The CDR3 contains 10 residues. Germline V gene sequence: CDR1 DFQATT, CDR2 SNEGSKA (reference sequence). Trimming pared 4 bases from V and 3 bases from J, leaving 3 bases between. The CDR3 DNA is TGCAGTGCTATGGAAGAGACCCAGTACTTC. Protein product: CSAMEETQYF.

This clonotype was found a few times. The chain is built from TRBV19 and TRBJ1-1; D is possibly TRBD1 (6 bases). Trimming stripped 8 bases from V and 6 bases from J, with 13 bases between. This CDR3 contains 12 residues. Germline CDR1 is LNHDA and CDR2 is SQIVND (reference sequence). The CDR3 DNA reads as TGTGCCAGTTCTGACAGGCCGGCTGAAGCTTTCTTT. Protein: CASSDRPAEAFF.

The chain couples TRBV19 to TRBJ2-6; no clear D gene. This CDR3 has 15 amino acids. Germline values: CDR1 LNHDA, CDR2 SQIVND (reference sequence). Trimming cost V 4 bases and J 0 bases, with 7 bases left between them. CDR3 sequence (DNA): TGTGCCAGTAGTAGTTTAGCCTCTGGGGCCAACGTCCTGACTTTC. Its translation: CASSSLASGANVLTF.

At least ten counts were recorded for this clonotype. The chain couples TRBV20-1 to TRBJ2-1; D perhaps matches TRBD2 (6 bases). V lost 0 bases to trimming and J lost 2 bases, with 11 bases between them. Germline V gene lookup returns CDR1 DFQATT and CDR2 SNEGSKA (reference sequence). The CDR3 has 15 amino acids. The CDR3: CSARELAQAYNEQFF. The CDR3 DNA reads as TGCAGTGCTAGAGAACTAGCCCAAGCCTACAATGAGCAGTTCTTC.

This chain uses TRBV6-1 with TRBJ2-7; D not resolved. The V end was cut by 2 bases, the J end by 0 bases, with 11 bases between. The germline gives CDR1 MNHNS, CDR2 SASEGT. The CDR3 length is 15 residues. Here the CDR3 reads CASSEWSVGSYEQYF. CDR3 coding DNA: TGTGCCAGCAGTGAATGGTCAGTTGGCTCCTACGAGCAGTACTTC.

This clonotype was seen at least ten times. This chain links TRBV7-6 with TRBJ2-3; D ambiguous. In germline, CDR1 is SGHVS, CDR2 FNYEAQ. This CDR3 is built from 16 residues. V shed 1 base and J shed 0 bases, with 11 bases lying between them. The CDR3 nucleotides are TGTGCCAGCAGCTTAGGGCCAGGTCCTAGCACAGATACGCAGTATTTT. This translates into CASSLGPGPSTDTQYF.

This sequence joins TRBV20-1 and TRBJ2-4; 7 positions agree with TRBD1. The CDR3 is 19 residues long. Germline CDR1 and CDR2: DFQATT and SNEGSKA (reference sequence). The junction had 18 bases not matched to a gene; V was cut back by 2 bases and J by 2 bases. CDR3 amino acids: CSARYGHRGYSATKNIQYF. CDR3 DNA sequence: TGCAGTGCTAGATACGGGCACAGGGGATACAGCGCAACCAAAAACATTCAGTACTTC.

This clonotype was detected only a few times. The V gene is TRBV7-2, the J gene TRBJ2-3; D remains ambiguous. This CDR3 is 12 amino acids long. V lost 5 bases and J 11 bases, leaving 14 bases between the germline ends. In germline, CDR1 is SGHTA, CDR2 FQGNSA. This chain's CDR3 is CASSPIHFKQYF. In nucleotides, the CDR3 is TGTGCCAGCAGCCCAATACACTTTAAGCAGTATTTT.

This clonotype was picked up many times. This chain uses TRBV6-1 with TRBJ1-1; no definite D call. V was trimmed by 6 bases and J by 0 bases, leaving 8 bases between them. The CDR3 runs to 13 residues. The germline CDR1 and CDR2 sequences are MNHNS and SASEGT. Here the CDR3 reads CASSRTVNTEAFF. DNA for the CDR3: TGTGCCAGCAGCAGAACGGTGAACACTGAAGCTTTCTTT.

This clonotype was detected a few times. The chain employs TRBV28 and TRBJ1-2; D perhaps matches TRBD1 (6 bases). V lost 5 bases, J lost 4 bases, and 14 bases lay in between. The CDR3 has 14 residues. The germline V gene encodes CDR1 MDHEN and CDR2 SYDVKM. CDR3 sequence: CASSDRRQVYGYTF. The CDR3 DNA reads TGTGCCAGCAGTGACCGGCGACAGGTCTATGGCTACACCTTC.

This clonotype was seen at least ten times. The V gene is TRBV5-4, the J gene TRBJ2-5, with 7 bases lining up with TRBD2. J was trimmed by 1 base and V by 1 base; bases with no gene match: 13. The germline V gene has CDR1 SGHNT and CDR2 YYREEE (reference sequence). The CDR3 sequence is 18 residues long. The CDR3, as DNA: TGTGCCAGCAGCTTGAATTACGACTTGCGGGGGATCCAAGAGACCCAGTACTTC. It is translated as CASSLNYDLRGIQETQYF.

This chain connects TRBV7-8 to TRBJ1-4; 7 bases line up with TRBD1. Germline V gene sequence: CDR1 SGHVS, CDR2 FQNEAQ. This CDR3 has 14 residues. V lost 5 bases to trimming and J lost 8 bases; unmatched junction nucleotides: 8. The CDR3 loop is CASSRDRLQEKLFF. The CDR3, as DNA: TGTGCCAGCAGCCGGGACAGATTGCAAGAAAAACTGTTTTTT.

The V call is TRBV12-3 or TRBV12-4, the J call TRBJ2-7; 7 nucleotides agree with TRBD1. This CDR3 contains 15 residues. Trimming at V came to 4 bases and at J to 3 bases, leaving 9 bases not matched to a gene. The CDR3 is CASSSPGQSIYEQYF. Here the CDR3 DNA reads TGTGCCAGCAGTTCTCCGGGACAGTCGATCTACGAGCAGTACTTC.